These 5 T cell receptor beta chains were all obtained from the same sample, sequenced in a study of blood T cell repertoires in COVID-19 (dated by TCRdb to 2020 to 2021). To prepare the library, the immunoSEQ multiplex PCR assay was applied. Sourced from immuneACCESS, this table was stored by TCRdb with only in-frame sequences that have V and J called. A share of the clones is absent; for the studies checked, an unresolved V gene accounts for under half, and the remainder has no known explanation. The sample table lists fewer than 250,000 clones, less than 90% of them with a count of one. The top ten clones comprise less than 7% of the sample. Material: PBMCs or T cells enriched from blood (not recorded which). All receptors come from a middle-aged woman who had recovered from COVID-19.

The gene calls are TRBV27 and TRBJ2-3; D possibly corresponds to TRBD2 (5 bases). Per germline, CDR1 MNHEY and CDR2 SMNVEV (reference sequence). The CDR3 has 17 residues. V lost 0 bases to trimming and J lost 3 bases, with 16 bases between them. The CDR3 coding sequence is TGTGCCAGCAGTTTATCGATCGTGGGCGGGTCGACAGATACGCAGTATTTT. This codes for CASSLSIVGGSTDTQYF.

V gene TRBV4-1 combines with J gene TRBJ2-4, with 8 positions matching TRBD2. Germline V CDR1 and CDR2: MGHRA, YSYEKL. The V and J ends lost 0 bases and 6 bases, in that order; junction bases with no gene match: 13. This CDR3 is built from 18 residues. CDR3 residues: CASSQDRARAGVRNIQYF. As DNA, the CDR3 is TGCGCCAGCAGCCAAGATCGGGCCCGAGCGGGAGTTAGAAACATTCAGTACTTC.

This clone was observed a single time. The V gene is TRBV3-1 (or the pseudogene TRBV3-2), the J gene TRBJ1-2; D uncertain. Germline CDR1 reads LGHDT; CDR2 reads YNNKEL (reference sequence). V lost 4 bases and J lost 4, with 16 bases in between. The CDR3 covers 15 residues. Here the CDR3 DNA reads TGTGCCAGCAGCCCCCCGAGAGGGAGCCTCTATGGCTACACCTTC. Its protein is CASSPPRGSLYGYTF.

This chain links TRBV29-1 with TRBJ2-1; D remains unclear. V lost 0 bases and J lost 10, with 13 bases in between. CDR1 is SQVTM and CDR2 is ANQGSEA in the germline V gene. This CDR3 region has 13 residues. CDR3 DNA: TGCAGCGTTGAAGATCGACGGCCCGGGGAGCAGTTCTTC. Translation gives CSVEDRRPGEQFF.

The chain has TRBV28 and TRBJ1-1; 8 positions agree with TRBD1. Trimming at V came to 8 bases and at J to 3 bases, leaving 5 bases not matched to a gene. CDR1 is MDHEN, CDR2 SYDVKM, per germline. This CDR3 is 13 amino acids long. The DNA of the CDR3 is TGTGCCAGCGTTCAGGGGGCGGACACTGAAGCTTTCTTT. This sequence encodes CASVQGADTEAFF.